This T cell receptor beta chain originates from a study of long-term antiretroviral therapy in people with HIV (dated by TCRdb to 2022 to 2024). Context from the whole study: The earliest samples were collected roughly a decade before the 2015 WHO recommendation for immediate ART, at a time when ART was usually postponed until CD4 counts fell. No cross-contamination during QIAcube processing was shown when test extractions of a monoclonal T-cell line were performed alongside fewer than 35 polyclonal samples. The cohort contributed about 180 cryopreserved PBMC samples from 30 to 35 adults with confirmed HIV infection, collected serially over a mean of roughly 6 years (range 1-12). A retrospective serial study tested whether changes in peripheral blood TRB repertoire composition and diversity were associated with ART initiation and durable HIV suppression. About 35% of the 30 participants with HIV were female. Paper-wide results and their limitations: Owing to limited PBMC availability, only the TCR beta chain was sequenced, without alpha chain pairing. Expanded TRB clones identified before ART initiation dominated the repertoire at all time points, although this dominance fluctuated and declined in many PLHIV after ART. Because pre-ART samples had limited cell numbers, profiling was done on unsorted PBMC rather than on sorted CD4+ and CD8+ T cells. No data were available on ART adherence, viral resistance or therapy changes, limiting inferences about post-ART repertoire changes. The samples span the years 2004 to 2017, and the ART regimens used may be less effective than current regimens. Starting ART was linked to a significant rise in TRB diversity, yet even with long-term ART the diversity remained significantly lower than in transplant donor controls. CDR3 length ranges in HIV repertoires were narrower than in controls, and network structure suggested an antigen-experienced repertoire with only a slight naive shift after ART.

Inclusion was restricted to participants for whom at least one PBMC sample before ART initiation and at least two post-ART samples were available. Every participant with HIV received treatment in the United States of America. Cryopreserved samples of roughly 0.85-11 million PBMC were thawed and washed before DNA extraction. At the time of the earliest PBMC sample, participants with HIV were aged between roughly 20 and 60 years. Each participant contributed PBMC samples from 1-4 timepoints before ART initiation and 2-8 timepoints after ART initiation, with a median of 7 samples. For every participant, serial HIV viral load, CD4+ T-cell count, ART history and demographic data were obtained. Genomic DNA was extracted from unsorted PBMC with a Qiagen kit on a QIAcube, with processing performed in batches of 12 samples. Sequencing of the TRB variable region was done with the immunoSEQ hsTCRB v3.0 assay at survey level resolution. A depth of roughly 35,000-55,000 T-cell genomes per sample was targeted for TRB sequencing. TRB libraries were pooled and sequenced on an Illumina MiSeq using a v3 150-cycle kit. Per the authors' processing: Repertoire analysis was run in R within a reproducible Nextflow workflow that covered QC, data transformation and analysis. LymphoSeq2, an R package for AIRR-Seq data exploration, was used to implement custom analyses. A few samples that produced fewer than 5000 total TRB sequences were removed, so 150 to 200 HIV repertoires were analyzed. Among the 180 to 200 HIV repertoires that were kept, under 60 were collected before ART initiation and more than 120 were collected after ART initiation. Repertoires were downsampled to 5000 TRB nucleotide sequences, with summary statistics averaged over 100 downsampling iterations. TRB sequences were retained for analysis only if CDR3 regions of at least seven amino acids were present. Two measures captured diversity: a Shannon entropy-derived clonality score and the Gini coefficient. In the repertoire networks, any two of the top 5000 CDR3 amino acid sequences were connected whenever the two sequences differed by an edit distance of one. For TRB CDR3 amino acid sequences, antigen specificity groups and MHC restriction were predicted with GLIPH2. Known CMV, EBV, HIV or tissue antigen associations were flagged by matching CDR3 amino acid sequences against VDJdb and McPAS-TCR. Pre-ART, post-ART and control groups were compared with Wilcoxon signed-rank tests and Holm-Bonferroni correction. Entries here come from immuneACCESS through TCRdb and include only in-frame sequences with V and J called. Some clones fail to appear in such tables; in the studies checked, an unresolved V gene covers under half of the shortfall, and the cause of the remainder is unknown. For V, J and clone size, that table is used; D and trimming come from the DNA. Present in this sample are fewer than 40,000 clones, about 86% of which were seen just once. The ten largest clones capture under 4.5% of the sample.

V has 6 bases trimmed and J has 4 bases trimmed; junction bases matching no gene number 12. CDR1 is given as SQVTM and CDR2 as ANQGSEA, both from the germline V gene. Its CDR3 holds 15 amino acids, cysteine through phenylalanine. Solely the CDR3 DNA is kept, with 45 bases framed from the first base. With respect to this clone: Its specific antigen is unknown. The input lacks base qualities; no much larger clone sits a single base away.

The sample in question was unsorted PBMCs, obtained 1.2 years after starting antiretroviral therapy. The chain couples TRBV29-1 to TRBJ1-2; 9 junctional bases match TRBD1. This TCR derives from a woman aged 45-65 years with HIV. The CDR3 reads as follows: CSVPGTGRLLYGYTF. At the DNA level, the sequence is TGCAGCGTCCCCGGGACAGGGCGCCTTCTCTATGGCTACACCTTC.